These T cell receptor beta chains were read from a single sample in a study of blood T cell repertoires in COVID-19. The protocol was immunoSEQ multiplex PCR, while the TCRdb copy is restricted to in-frame clones and leaves out a portion. Among about 150,000 clones listed, 86% were seen once. The specimen was peripheral blood. These receptors came from a man aged 45-65 years with active or convalescent COVID-19. Both conserved end residues are part of each CDR3. Each record gives: clone size, V gene, D gene, J gene, CDR3 DNA, CDR3 protein. A D gene is named only where the DNA matches it firmly. The size field is filled for only some rows; it gives once, few, many or a size class.

clone_size: few
v_call: TRBV28
d_call: NA
j_call: TRBJ1-2
cdr3_nt: TGTGCCAGCAGTTTAAGCTTTAACTATGGCTACACCTTC
cdr3_aa: CASSLSFNYGYTF

clone_size: NA
v_call: TRBV12-3/TRBV12-4
d_call: NA
j_call: TRBJ2-3
cdr3_nt: TGTGCCAGCAGATCGGGAGTCCCAGATACGCAGTATTTT
cdr3_aa: CASRSGVPDTQYF

clone_size: NA
v_call: TRBV6-5
d_call: NA
j_call: TRBJ2-6
cdr3_nt: TGTGCCAGCTGGGAGGACTCTGGGGCCAACGTCCTGACTTTC
cdr3_aa: CASWEDSGANVLTF

clone_size: few
v_call: TRBV24-1
d_call: NA
j_call: TRBJ1-5
cdr3_nt: TGTGCCACCAGTGAGACTACAGGGTTTTCTCAGCCCCAGCATTTT
cdr3_aa: CATSETTGFSQPQHF

clone_size: NA
v_call: TRBV5-8
d_call: NA
j_call: TRBJ1-1
cdr3_nt: TGTGCCAGCAGCCCTTTAGAGGTGGACACTGAAGCTTTCTTT
cdr3_aa: CASSPLEVDTEAFF

clone_size: NA
v_call: TRBV7-8
d_call: NA
j_call: TRBJ2-3
cdr3_nt: TGTGCCAGCAGCTTAAGCGTAGGACAGATAGTTGCAGATACGCAGTATTTT
cdr3_aa: CASSLSVGQIVADTQYF

clone_size: NA
v_call: TRBV29-1
d_call: TRBD1
j_call: TRBJ1-2
cdr3_nt: TGCAGCGTCCGGACAGGGACGGGCTATGGCTACACCTTC
cdr3_aa: CSVRTGTGYGYTF

clone_size: NA
v_call: TRBV19
d_call: NA
j_call: TRBJ1-1
cdr3_nt: TGTGCCAGTAGTTGGTTAGGGGAGGGCGAAGCTTTCTTT
cdr3_aa: CASSWLGEGEAFF

clone_size: once
v_call: TRBV4-3
d_call: TRBD2
j_call: TRBJ2-3
cdr3_nt: TGCGCCAGCCCCCCGAGGCTAGCGGGGACCCAAAGCACAGATACGCAGTATTTT
cdr3_aa: CASPPRLAGTQSTDTQYF

clone_size: NA
v_call: TRBV14
d_call: NA
j_call: TRBJ1-6
cdr3_nt: TGTGCCAGCAGCCAAGTTGGTGGGCAGGGGAATTCACCCCTCCACTTT
cdr3_aa: CASSQVGGQGNSPLHF

clone_size: NA
v_call: TRBV5-4
d_call: TRBD1
j_call: TRBJ1-1
cdr3_nt: TGTGCCAGCAGCTTGGAAGGACAGGGGGCCGCTTTCTTT
cdr3_aa: CASSLEGQGAAFF

clone_size: few
v_call: TRBV2
d_call: NA
j_call: TRBJ1-4
cdr3_nt: TGTGCCAGCAGTGACCGTACAGGCGCCCTAGAAAAACTGTTTTTT
cdr3_aa: CASSDRTGALEKLFF

clone_size: NA
v_call: TRBV4-3
d_call: NA
j_call: TRBJ1-6
cdr3_nt: TGCGCCAGCAGCCAAGTAACATTCGTGCAATCGGGTAATTCACCCCTCCACTTT
cdr3_aa: CASSQVTFVQSGNSPLHF

clone_size: NA
v_call: TRBV9
d_call: NA
j_call: TRBJ2-3
cdr3_nt: TGTGCCAGCAGCCCCCCAGCGGCGACGGATACGCAGTATTTT
cdr3_aa: CASSPPAATDTQYF

clone_size: NA
v_call: TRBV20-1
d_call: TRBD2
j_call: TRBJ2-1
cdr3_nt: TGCAGTGCTAGTTCGAGCGGGAGGGTCAATGAGCAGTTCTTC
cdr3_aa: CSASSSGRVNEQFF

clone_size: NA
v_call: TRBV7-2
d_call: TRBD1
j_call: TRBJ2-4
cdr3_nt: TGTGCCAGCAGTGGTGCGGGACAGGGTAAAAACATTCAGTACTTC
cdr3_aa: CASSGAGQGKNIQYF

clone_size: NA
v_call: TRBV6-5
d_call: NA
j_call: TRBJ2-2
cdr3_nt: TGTGCCAGCAGTTACTCGAGAGAGACCGGGGAGCTGTTTTTT
cdr3_aa: CASSYSRETGELFF

clone_size: NA
v_call: TRBV20-1
d_call: NA
j_call: TRBJ2-5
cdr3_nt: TGCAGTGCTAGCTTGTCGGAGACCCAGTACTTC
cdr3_aa: CSASLSETQYF

clone_size: NA
v_call: TRBV2
d_call: NA
j_call: TRBJ2-5
cdr3_nt: TGTGCCAGCAGCTTAACAGGTCAAAGGACCCAGTACTTC
cdr3_aa: CASSLTGQRTQYF

clone_size: NA
v_call: TRBV7-2
d_call: NA
j_call: TRBJ2-3
cdr3_nt: TGTGCCAGCAGCTTATTTTCTAGCTTTGGCACAGATACGCAGTATTTT
cdr3_aa: CASSLFSSFGTDTQYF

clone_size: NA
v_call: TRBV18
d_call: NA
j_call: TRBJ2-5
cdr3_nt: TGTGCCAGCTCACCATGGGGAGCAAAAGAGACCCAGTACTTC
cdr3_aa: CASSPWGAKETQYF

clone_size: once
v_call: TRBV7-2
d_call: TRBD1
j_call: TRBJ1-5
cdr3_nt: TGTGCCAGCAGCCCGACAGGGGATAGTCAGCCCCAGCATTTT
cdr3_aa: CASSPTGDSQPQHF

clone_size: NA
v_call: TRBV11-2
d_call: TRBD2
j_call: TRBJ2-7
cdr3_nt: TGTGCCAGCAGCCCCGGAGGGGGACTAGCGGGGACCTCCTACGAGCAGTACTTC
cdr3_aa: CASSPGGGLAGTSYEQYF

clone_size: once
v_call: TRBV14
d_call: TRBD1
j_call: TRBJ1-2
cdr3_nt: TGTGCCAGCAGCCAAGGACGGTTAGGGGGCCCATGGGGCTACACCTTC
cdr3_aa: CASSQGRLGGPWGYTF

clone_size: NA
v_call: TRBV10-3
d_call: TRBD2
j_call: TRBJ2-2
cdr3_nt: TGTGCCATCAGTGAAGCGGGGGCGAACACCGGGGAGCTGTTTTTT
cdr3_aa: CAISEAGANTGELFF

clone_size: NA
v_call: TRBV5-8
d_call: NA
j_call: TRBJ1-3
cdr3_nt: TGTGCCAGCAGCTTGAGGGCAGGGGCTGGAAACACCATATATTTT
cdr3_aa: CASSLRAGAGNTIYF

clone_size: NA
v_call: TRBV15
d_call: NA
j_call: TRBJ1-3
cdr3_nt: TGTGCCACCAGCAGAGATGGGGAGGTCTCTGGAAACACCATATATTTT
cdr3_aa: CATSRDGEVSGNTIYF

clone_size: NA
v_call: TRBV5-4
d_call: NA
j_call: TRBJ1-2
cdr3_nt: TGTGCCAGCAGCGTCCTGGAGAGGGAAGGTTATGGCTACACCTTC
cdr3_aa: CASSVLEREGYGYTF

clone_size: NA
v_call: TRBV7-2
d_call: NA
j_call: TRBJ1-3
cdr3_nt: TGTGCCAGCAGCTCCGCGGGTGCAAGAGGAAACACCATATATTTT
cdr3_aa: CASSSAGARGNTIYF

clone_size: NA
v_call: TRBV6-2/TRBV6-3
d_call: NA
j_call: TRBJ2-7
cdr3_nt: TGTGCCAGCAGCCCCCGGTCCTACGAGCAGTACTTC
cdr3_aa: CASSPRSYEQYF

clone_size: NA
v_call: TRBV5-1
d_call: NA
j_call: TRBJ1-6
cdr3_nt: TGCGCCAGCAGCCTCCCGGCGGGGGAAGATTCCCTCCACTTT
cdr3_aa: CASSLPAGEDSLHF

clone_size: NA
v_call: TRBV29-1
d_call: NA
j_call: TRBJ2-2
cdr3_nt: TGCAGCGTTGAAGATCGAAGTACAGCGGCAAAAGAGCTGTTTTTT
cdr3_aa: CSVEDRSTAAKELFF

clone_size: NA
v_call: TRBV18
d_call: NA
j_call: TRBJ1-6
cdr3_nt: TGTGCCAGCTCACCACCCTCCCTGGGGGCTAGTAATTCACCCCTCCACTTT
cdr3_aa: CASSPPSLGASNSPLHF